These 9 T cell receptor beta chains came from one sample sequenced in a study of T cell changes during pregnancy in multiple sclerosis. Sequencing was performed with immunoSEQ multiplex PCR; in TCRdb, only in-frame clones are kept and a portion is missing. The profile shows under 10,000 clones, 87% of them singletons. The material sequenced was CD8+ T cells from peripheral blood mononuclear cells, taken in the first trimester of pregnancy. All receptors come from a female donor in good health, enrolled as a control in a pregnancy study.

This clone was picked up a small number of times. The chain links TRBV4-3 to TRBJ2-1; 7 bases are a match to TRBD1. The V gene end was trimmed by 0 bases and the J gene end by 2 bases; junction bases not matched to a gene: 4. CDR3 length: 16 residues. CDR1 is LGHNA and CDR2 is YSLEER in the germline V gene. CDR3 protein: CASSQDGQGAYNEQFF. The CDR3 coding sequence is TGCGCCAGCAGCCAAGATGGGCAGGGGGCCTACAATGAGCAGTTCTTC.

The chain recombines TRBV16 with TRBJ1-2; the D gene is possibly TRBD1 (6 bases). Germline V gene sequence: CDR1 KGHSY, CDR2 FQNENV. The CDR3 consists of 15 residues. The ends were cut back, 2 bases at V and 0 bases at J, with 10 bases in the middle. The CDR3 region is CASSQIQGSNYGYTF. CDR3 in DNA: TGTGCCAGCAGCCAAATCCAGGGGTCTAACTATGGCTACACCTTC.

The rearrangement uses TRBV4-2 and TRBJ2-7; 9 bases fit TRBD2. V lost 4 bases and J lost 0; bases outside the gene matches: 4. From germline, CDR1 is LGHNA and CDR2 YNFKEQ. The CDR3 is 15 residues long. The CDR3 here is CASSPTSGPSYEQYF. For the CDR3, the DNA is TGTGCCAGCAGCCCAACTAGCGGGCCCTCCTACGAGCAGTACTTC.

The chain employs TRBV4-2 and TRBJ2-3; 14 positions agree with TRBD2. The J segment lost 6 bases and the V segment lost 0 bases, leaving 2 bases of the junction unmatched. CDR3 size: 16 residues. Germline values: CDR1 LGHNA, CDR2 YNFKEQ. This CDR3 is CASSQEGTSGSDTQYF. CDR3 coding DNA: TGTGCCAGCAGCCAAGAAGGGACTAGCGGGAGCGATACGCAGTATTTT.

This chain connects TRBV10-3 to TRBJ1-5, with D unresolved. The CDR3 has 15 residues. CDR1 ENHRY and CDR2 SYGVKD come from the germline V gene. V was trimmed by 3 bases and J by 0 bases, leaving 9 bases between them. The CDR3 coding sequence is TGTGCCATCAGTGATCCAGGTTTTAGCAATCAGCCCCAGCATTTT. Protein product: CAISDPGFSNQPQHF.

The rearrangement uses TRBV30 and TRBJ2-5, with TRBD1 matching 8 bases. With V trimmed by 5 bases and J by 4 bases, 15 bases remained unmatched. Germline-derived CDR1 and CDR2 are GTSNPN and SVGIG (reference sequence). The CDR3 is 16 residues long. The CDR3 reads CAWGERTGLTLETQYF. CDR3 nucleotides: TGTGCCTGGGGCGAAAGGACAGGGTTGACCCTAGAGACCCAGTACTTC.

This chain uses TRBV28 with TRBJ1-2; possible D gene TRBD1, 5 bases. Per the germline V gene, CDR1 is MDHEN and CDR2 is SYDVKM. V was cut by 6 bases and J by 4 bases, with 18 bases left in between. The CDR3 loop spans 15 amino acids. In DNA, the CDR3 is TGTGCCAGCAGCCTCCTCTCGACGGGGGTCTATGGCTACACCTTC. Protein product: CASSLLSTGVYGYTF.

The chain recombines TRBV5-4 with TRBJ1-2; D possibly corresponds to TRBD1 (5 bases). Germline CDR1 SGHNT, CDR2 YYREEE (reference sequence). With 4 bases removed from V and 6 bases from J, the gap between germline ends came to 16 bases. The CDR3 is 14 residues long. For the CDR3, the DNA is TGTGCCAGCAGCCACCCGGGGGGTTCGGATGGCTACACCTTC. Its translation is CASSHPGGSDGYTF.

The chain couples TRBV9 to TRBJ2-2; no definite D call. The ends were cut back, 3 bases at V and 2 bases at J, with 5 bases in the middle. The CDR3 loop spans 13 amino acids. Germline V gives CDR1 SGDLS, CDR2 YYNGEE. The CDR3 DNA reads TGTGCCAGCAGCGCCCAAAACACCGGGGAGCTGTTTTTT. It specifies CASSAQNTGELFF.